A selection of T cell receptor beta chains follows, all from one sample in a study of CD4 T cells in relation to SARS-CoV-2 and coronaviruses. Clones were sequenced by immunoSEQ multiplex PCR, and TCRdb holds only the in-frame ones, with some missing. There are 65,000 or so clones in the sample; about 87% occur only once, and roughly 1.5% lies in the top ten. What was sequenced was memory CD4+ T cells from PBMCs. Receptors originate from a human donor in good health. Both conserved end residues are part of each CDR3. A D gene is named only where the DNA matches it firmly. For some rows the clone size is stated as once, few or many, or as a class when expanded; others skip it.

clone_size: NA; d_call: NA; j_call: TRBJ2-1; v_call: TRBV24-1; cdr3_aa: CATSPPASSYNEQFF; cdr3_nt: TGTGCCACCAGTCCACCCGCGAGCTCCTACAATGAGCAGTTCTTC
clone_size: NA; d_call: NA; j_call: TRBJ1-5; v_call: TRBV28; cdr3_aa: CASYIRNQPQHF; cdr3_nt: TGTGCCAGCTATATCCGTAATCAGCCCCAGCATTTT
clone_size: NA; d_call: NA; j_call: TRBJ2-3; v_call: TRBV4-2; cdr3_aa: CASKISGGADTQYF; cdr3_nt: TGTGCCAGCAAAATAAGTGGGGGCGCAGATACGCAGTATTTT
clone_size: few; d_call: NA; j_call: TRBJ2-1; v_call: TRBV5-4; cdr3_aa: CASSLEASVANEQFF; cdr3_nt: TGTGCCAGCAGCTTGGAGGCGTCCGTAGCCAATGAGCAGTTCTTC
clone_size: NA; d_call: NA; j_call: TRBJ2-4; v_call: TRBV19; cdr3_aa: CASSIRTTKNIQYF; cdr3_nt: TGTGCCAGTAGTATTCGCACCACCAAAAACATTCAGTACTTC
clone_size: NA; d_call: TRBD1; j_call: TRBJ2-7; v_call: TRBV19; cdr3_aa: CASSQQGVGSEQYF; cdr3_nt: TGTGCCAGTAGTCAACAGGGGGTAGGATCCGAGCAGTACTTC
clone_size: NA; d_call: NA; j_call: TRBJ1-2; v_call: TRBV7-9; cdr3_aa: CASSIAPLGYTF; cdr3_nt: TGTGCCAGCAGCATAGCCCCTCTCGGCTACACCTTC
clone_size: once; d_call: NA; j_call: TRBJ1-1; v_call: TRBV18; cdr3_aa: CASSPLQTNTEAFF; cdr3_nt: TGTGCCAGCTCACCCCTACAAACGAACACTGAAGCTTTCTTT
clone_size: NA; d_call: NA; j_call: TRBJ1-2; v_call: TRBV24-1; cdr3_aa: CATSDLDKNYGYTF; cdr3_nt: TGTGCCACCAGTGATTTAGACAAGAACTATGGCTACACCTTC
clone_size: NA; d_call: NA; j_call: TRBJ1-2; v_call: TRBV7-9; cdr3_aa: CASSPTLYGYTF; cdr3_nt: TGTGCCAGCAGCCCCACCCTCTATGGCTACACCTTC
clone_size: NA; d_call: NA; j_call: TRBJ2-4; v_call: TRBV19; cdr3_aa: CASSMGQVKNIQYF; cdr3_nt: TGTGCCAGTAGTATGGGGCAGGTCAAAAACATTCAGTACTTC
clone_size: NA; d_call: TRBD2; j_call: TRBJ2-7; v_call: TRBV5-1; cdr3_aa: CASSNSGGSYEQYF; cdr3_nt: TGCGCCAGCAGCAATAGCGGGGGATCCTACGAGCAGTACTTC
clone_size: NA; d_call: NA; j_call: TRBJ2-5; v_call: TRBV7-7; cdr3_aa: CASSSPTSETQYF; cdr3_nt: TGTGCTAGCAGCTCACCTACATCGGAGACCCAGTACTTC
clone_size: NA; d_call: NA; j_call: TRBJ2-7; v_call: TRBV9; cdr3_aa: CASSVTSGLGSEQYF; cdr3_nt: TGTGCCAGCAGCGTAACCTCAGGGTTGGGGTCCGAGCAGTACTTC
clone_size: NA; d_call: TRBD2; j_call: TRBJ2-3; v_call: TRBV7-2; cdr3_aa: CASSLVGLAGGDTQYF; cdr3_nt: TGTGCCAGCAGCTTAGTCGGTCTAGCGGGGGGGGATACGCAGTATTTT
clone_size: NA; d_call: NA; j_call: TRBJ1-2; v_call: TRBV18; cdr3_aa: CASSPLGRGTYGYTF; cdr3_nt: TGTGCCAGCTCACCATTGGGCAGGGGTACCTATGGCTACACCTTC
clone_size: NA; d_call: NA; j_call: TRBJ2-2; v_call: TRBV3-1/TRBV3-2; cdr3_aa: CASSQGRLGAGELFF; cdr3_nt: TGTGCCAGCAGCCAAGGTCGGCTGGGTGCCGGGGAGCTGTTTTTT
clone_size: NA; d_call: TRBD1; j_call: TRBJ2-3; v_call: TRBV7-9; cdr3_aa: CASSLTGEADTQYF; cdr3_nt: TGTGCCAGCAGCTTGACAGGGGAGGCAGATACGCAGTATTTT
clone_size: NA; d_call: TRBD2; j_call: TRBJ2-3; v_call: TRBV30; cdr3_aa: CAWRAGGHTDTQYF; cdr3_nt: TGTGCCTGGAGAGCGGGGGGACATACAGATACGCAGTATTTT
clone_size: once; d_call: NA; j_call: TRBJ1-1; v_call: TRBV6-2/TRBV6-3; cdr3_aa: CASSYIGGAFF; cdr3_nt: TGTGCCAGCAGTTACATTGGAGGTGCTTTCTTT
clone_size: NA; d_call: NA; j_call: TRBJ2-2; v_call: TRBV14; cdr3_aa: CASSQVNTGELFF; cdr3_nt: TGTGCCAGCAGCCAAGTAAACACCGGGGAGCTGTTTTTT
clone_size: NA; d_call: NA; j_call: TRBJ1-6; v_call: TRBV6-2/TRBV6-3; cdr3_aa: CASSYRDNSPLHF; cdr3_nt: TGTGCCAGCAGTTACCGGGATAATTCACCCCTCCACTTT
clone_size: NA; d_call: TRBD1; j_call: TRBJ2-5; v_call: TRBV28; cdr3_aa: CASSPQGVETQYF; cdr3_nt: TGTGCCAGCAGTCCGCAGGGGGTAGAGACCCAGTACTTC
clone_size: few; d_call: NA; j_call: TRBJ2-5; v_call: TRBV7-2; cdr3_aa: CASSSSGHKETQYF; cdr3_nt: TGTGCCAGCAGCTCCTCGGGACATAAAGAGACCCAGTACTTC
clone_size: NA; d_call: TRBD1; j_call: TRBJ1-6; v_call: TRBV2; cdr3_aa: CASSEGKGGWDSPLHF; cdr3_nt: TGTGCCAGCAGTGAAGGGAAAGGGGGCTGGGATTCACCCCTCCACTTT
clone_size: NA; d_call: TRBD1; j_call: TRBJ2-1; v_call: TRBV10-3; cdr3_aa: CAIRPQGASYNEQFF; cdr3_nt: TGTGCCATCAGGCCACAGGGGGCGTCCTACAATGAGCAGTTCTTC
clone_size: NA; d_call: NA; j_call: TRBJ2-7; v_call: TRBV30; cdr3_aa: CAWSTTRTGDYEQYF; cdr3_nt: TGTGCCTGGAGTACAACTCGGACGGGAGACTACGAGCAGTACTTC
clone_size: once; d_call: NA; j_call: TRBJ1-1; v_call: TRBV6-5; cdr3_aa: CAATIANTEAFF; cdr3_nt: TGTGCCGCCACGATCGCGAACACTGAAGCTTTCTTT
clone_size: NA; d_call: NA; j_call: TRBJ2-1; v_call: TRBV6-5; cdr3_aa: CASRGNNEQFF; cdr3_nt: TGTGCCAGCAGGGGGAACAATGAGCAGTTCTTC
clone_size: NA; d_call: NA; j_call: TRBJ1-1; v_call: TRBV14; cdr3_aa: CASSSQGLSEAFF; cdr3_nt: TGTGCCAGCAGCTCCCAGGGACTGAGTGAAGCTTTCTTT
clone_size: NA; d_call: NA; j_call: TRBJ2-7; v_call: TRBV19; cdr3_aa: CASAADSYEQYF; cdr3_nt: TGTGCCAGTGCAGCGGACTCCTACGAGCAGTACTTC
clone_size: NA; d_call: NA; j_call: TRBJ2-3; v_call: TRBV14; cdr3_aa: CASSQAWGLGATDTQYF; cdr3_nt: TGTGCCAGCAGCCAAGCCTGGGGTCTAGGAGCCACAGATACGCAGTATTTT
clone_size: NA; d_call: NA; j_call: TRBJ1-1; v_call: TRBV5-1; cdr3_aa: CASREGQHTEAFF; cdr3_nt: TGCGCCAGCAGAGAGGGACAACACACTGAAGCTTTCTTT
clone_size: NA; d_call: TRBD1; j_call: TRBJ2-3; v_call: TRBV2; cdr3_aa: CASILDRGADTQYF; cdr3_nt: TGTGCCAGCATCCTGGACAGGGGGGCAGATACGCAGTATTTT
clone_size: NA; d_call: NA; j_call: TRBJ2-7; v_call: TRBV7-2; cdr3_aa: CASSLGRPNEQYF; cdr3_nt: TGTGCCAGCAGCTTAGGCCGTCCGAACGAGCAGTACTTC
clone_size: NA; d_call: TRBD1; j_call: TRBJ1-2; v_call: TRBV18; cdr3_aa: CASSPPSRQGGGYTF; cdr3_nt: TGTGCCAGCTCACCACCCTCGAGACAGGGTGGCGGCTACACCTTC
clone_size: once; d_call: NA; j_call: TRBJ1-1; v_call: TRBV14; cdr3_aa: CASSATGTLAAFF; cdr3_nt: TGTGCCAGCAGCGCCACCGGGACACTGGCAGCTTTCTTT
clone_size: once; d_call: NA; j_call: TRBJ2-2; v_call: TRBV7-2; cdr3_aa: CASSLVRTNTGELFF; cdr3_nt: TGTGCCAGCAGCTTAGTACGGACGAACACCGGGGAGCTGTTTTTT
clone_size: NA; d_call: TRBD1; j_call: TRBJ1-1; v_call: TRBV10-3; cdr3_aa: CAISGRQGETEAFF; cdr3_nt: TGTGCCATCAGTGGAAGACAGGGGGAGACTGAAGCTTTCTTT
clone_size: NA; d_call: NA; j_call: TRBJ2-7; v_call: TRBV7-6; cdr3_aa: CASSPGPGYEQYF; cdr3_nt: TGTGCCAGCAGCCCGGGCCCAGGCTACGAGCAGTACTTC
clone_size: NA; d_call: NA; j_call: TRBJ1-5; v_call: TRBV4-1; cdr3_aa: CASSQGWGVPRHF; cdr3_nt: TGCGCCAGCAGCCAGGGGTGGGGGGTTCCCCGGCATTTT
clone_size: NA; d_call: NA; j_call: TRBJ2-2; v_call: TRBV19; cdr3_aa: CASPDRNTGELFF; cdr3_nt: TGTGCCAGCCCGGACAGGAACACCGGGGAGCTGTTTTTT
clone_size: NA; d_call: TRBD2; j_call: TRBJ2-7; v_call: TRBV5-1; cdr3_aa: CASTMGGFPNEQYF; cdr3_nt: TGCGCCAGCACTATGGGAGGGTTTCCCAACGAGCAGTACTTC
clone_size: NA; d_call: NA; j_call: TRBJ1-4; v_call: TRBV7-8; cdr3_aa: CASSLGRTSEKLFF; cdr3_nt: TGTGCCAGCAGCTTAGGGCGGACATCGGAAAAACTGTTTTTT
clone_size: few; d_call: NA; j_call: TRBJ2-5; v_call: TRBV24-1; cdr3_aa: CATSYTGEVETQYF; cdr3_nt: TGTGCCACCAGTTATACAGGGGAGGTAGAGACCCAGTACTTC
clone_size: NA; d_call: TRBD1; j_call: TRBJ1-4; v_call: TRBV30; cdr3_aa: CAWSTTGPEQKLFF; cdr3_nt: TGTGCCTGGAGTACGACAGGGCCCGAACAAAAACTGTTTTTT
clone_size: NA; d_call: NA; j_call: TRBJ1-4; v_call: TRBV19; cdr3_aa: CASSPQTNEKLFF; cdr3_nt: TGTGCCAGTAGCCCCCAGACTAATGAAAAACTGTTTTTT
clone_size: NA; d_call: NA; j_call: TRBJ2-7; v_call: TRBV28; cdr3_aa: CASGREVTYEQYF; cdr3_nt: TGTGCCAGCGGCAGGGAAGTAACCTACGAGCAGTACTTC
clone_size: NA; d_call: NA; j_call: TRBJ1-2; v_call: TRBV15; cdr3_aa: CATSHPGGGKINYGYTF; cdr3_nt: TGTGCCACCAGTCACCCCGGGGGCGGGAAAATTAACTATGGCTACACCTTC
clone_size: NA; d_call: TRBD2; j_call: TRBJ2-7; v_call: TRBV5-1; cdr3_aa: CASSLLAGGYYEQYF; cdr3_nt: TGCGCCAGCAGCTTGTTAGCGGGGGGGTACTACGAGCAGTACTTC
clone_size: NA; d_call: NA; j_call: TRBJ1-2; v_call: TRBV7-2; cdr3_aa: CASAAGSYGYTF; cdr3_nt: TGTGCCAGCGCCGCGGGAAGCTATGGCTACACCTTC
clone_size: NA; d_call: NA; j_call: TRBJ2-5; v_call: TRBV3-1/TRBV3-2; cdr3_aa: CASSQGVRDQYF; cdr3_nt: TGTGCCAGCAGCCAAGGGGTTCGGGACCAGTACTTC
clone_size: NA; d_call: TRBD1; j_call: TRBJ2-1; v_call: TRBV7-3; cdr3_aa: CASSLTTAGGEEQFF; cdr3_nt: TGTGCCAGCAGCTTAACTACGGCAGGGGGCGAAGAGCAGTTCTTC
clone_size: NA; d_call: TRBD1; j_call: TRBJ2-5; v_call: TRBV11-3; cdr3_aa: CASSSGVLTGLQETQYF; cdr3_nt: TGTGCCAGCAGCTCGGGTGTGTTGACAGGGCTCCAAGAGACCCAGTACTTC
clone_size: NA; d_call: NA; j_call: TRBJ1-6; v_call: TRBV5-1; cdr3_aa: CASSLEGGFGNSPLHF; cdr3_nt: TGCGCCAGCAGCTTGGAGGGGGGTTTCGGGAATTCACCCCTCCACTTT
clone_size: NA; d_call: NA; j_call: TRBJ2-3; v_call: TRBV24-1; cdr3_aa: CATSDAQGTRTDTQYF; cdr3_nt: TGTGCCACCAGTGATGCCCAAGGCACCCGCACAGATACGCAGTATTTT
clone_size: NA; d_call: NA; j_call: TRBJ2-6; v_call: TRBV7-3; cdr3_aa: CASSKTGTSGANVLTF; cdr3_nt: TGTGCCAGCAGCAAAACAGGGACTTCTGGGGCCAACGTCCTGACTTTC
clone_size: few; d_call: NA; j_call: TRBJ1-1; v_call: TRBV19; cdr3_aa: CASSLASNRGNTEAFF; cdr3_nt: TGTGCCAGTAGTTTGGCTTCAAACCGGGGGAACACTGAAGCTTTCTTT
clone_size: NA; d_call: TRBD1; j_call: TRBJ1-3; v_call: TRBV6-5; cdr3_aa: CASSYMTGDGNTIYF; cdr3_nt: TGTGCCAGCAGTTACATGACAGGGGATGGAAACACCATATATTTT
clone_size: NA; d_call: TRBD1; j_call: TRBJ2-7; v_call: TRBV5-4; cdr3_aa: CASSGGQGINYEQYF; cdr3_nt: TGTGCCAGCAGCGGGGGACAGGGGATAAACTACGAGCAGTACTTC